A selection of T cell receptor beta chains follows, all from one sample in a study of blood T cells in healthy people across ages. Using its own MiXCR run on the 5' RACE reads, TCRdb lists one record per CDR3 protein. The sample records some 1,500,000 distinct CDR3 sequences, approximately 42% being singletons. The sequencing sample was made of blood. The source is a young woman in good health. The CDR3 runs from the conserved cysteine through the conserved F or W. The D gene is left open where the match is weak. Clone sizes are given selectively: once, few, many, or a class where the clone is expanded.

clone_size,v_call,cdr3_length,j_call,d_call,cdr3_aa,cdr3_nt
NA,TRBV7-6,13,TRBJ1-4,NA,CVSSSATNEKLFF,TGTGTCAGCAGCTCCGCAACCAATGAAAAACTGTTTTTT
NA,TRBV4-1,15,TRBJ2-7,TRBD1,CASTLGTGLSYEQYF,TGCGCCAGCACCCTCGGGACAGGGCTGTCCTACGAGCAGTACTTC
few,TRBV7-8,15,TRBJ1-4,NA,CASSLVWHTNEKLFF,TGTGCCAGCAGCTTAGTTTGGCATACTAATGAAAAACTGTTTTTT
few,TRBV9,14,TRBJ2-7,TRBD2,CASSVLAAAYEQYF,TGTGCCAGCAGCGTACTAGCGGCCGCCTACGAGCAGTACTTC
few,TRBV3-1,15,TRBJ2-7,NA,CASSHGLGLGYEQYF,TGTGCCAGCAGCCATGGCCTGGGATTGGGCTACGAGCAGTACTTC
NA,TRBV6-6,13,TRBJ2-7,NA,CASSYSKGGEQYF,TGTGCCAGCAGTTACTCGAAAGGCGGCGAGCAGTACTTC
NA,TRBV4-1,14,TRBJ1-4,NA,CASSRTTTNEKLFF,TGCGCCAGCAGCCGCACTACAACTAATGAAAAACTGTTTTTT
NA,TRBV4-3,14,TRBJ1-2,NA,CASSQKGGGHGYTF,TGCGCCAGCAGCCAAAAAGGAGGGGGGCATGGCTACACCTTC
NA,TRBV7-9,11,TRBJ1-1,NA,CASSHAAEAFF,TGTGCCAGCAGCCATGCAGCTGAAGCTTTCTTT
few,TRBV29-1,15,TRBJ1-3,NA,CSVEAGGGTGNTIYF,TGCAGCGTTGAAGCTGGGGGAGGGACTGGAAACACCATATATTTT
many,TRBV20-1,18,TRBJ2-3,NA,CSARDPLSTAVSTDTQYF,TGCAGTGCTAGAGATCCGCTGTCGACGGCGGTCAGCACAGATACGCAGTATTTT
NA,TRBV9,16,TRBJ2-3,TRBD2,CASSPSTSAATDTQYF,TGTGCCAGCAGCCCGTCGACTAGCGCGGCCACAGATACGCAGTATTTT
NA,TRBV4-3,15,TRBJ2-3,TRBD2,CASSPRGGRGDTQYF,TGCGCCAGCAGCCCACGGGGGGGTCGGGGAGATACGCAGTATTTT
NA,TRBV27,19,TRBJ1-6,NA,CASSTLLGVVSSYNSPLHF,TGTGCCAGCAGTACCCTCCTGGGCGTTGTAAGCTCCTATAATTCACCCCTCCACTTT
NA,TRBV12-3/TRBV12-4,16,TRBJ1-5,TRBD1,CASSTGGTYSSRPQHF,TGTGCCAGCAGCACAGGGGGCACTTATAGCAGTCGGCCCCAGCATTTT
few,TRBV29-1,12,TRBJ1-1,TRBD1,CSVGTGGPEAFF,TGCAGCGTTGGGACAGGGGGCCCTGAAGCTTTCTTT
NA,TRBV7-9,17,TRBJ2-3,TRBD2,CASSLGARREGPDTQYF,TGTGCCAGCAGCTTAGGAGCTAGGCGGGAGGGCCCAGATACGCAGTATTTT
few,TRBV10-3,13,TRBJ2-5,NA,CAIRGTEQETQYF,TGTGCCATCAGGGGGACCGAACAAGAGACCCAGTACTTC
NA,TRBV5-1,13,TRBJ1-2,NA,CASSSGPRYGYTF,TGCGCCAGTAGCTCGGGACCGCGCTATGGCTACACCTTC
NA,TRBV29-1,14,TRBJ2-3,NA,CSVHRDKATDTQYF,TGCAGCGTTCACAGGGACAAAGCCACAGATACGCAGTATTTT
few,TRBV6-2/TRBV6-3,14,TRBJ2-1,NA,CASSYGGGANEQFF,TGTGCCAGCAGTTACGGAGGGGGGGCTAATGAGCAGTTCTTC
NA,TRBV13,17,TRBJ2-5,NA,CASSLALFHRDQETQYF,TGTGCCAGCAGCTTAGCCCTCTTTCACAGGGACCAAGAGACCCAGTACTTC
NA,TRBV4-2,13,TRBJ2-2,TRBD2,CASSNAGDGELFF,TGTGCCAGCAGCAACGCGGGAGACGGGGAGCTGTTTTTT
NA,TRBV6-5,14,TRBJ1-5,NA,CASSRTVFNQPQHF,TGTGCCAGCAGCCGGACAGTTTTTAATCAGCCCCAGCATTTT
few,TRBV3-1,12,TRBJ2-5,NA,CASSQSGETQYF,TGTGCCAGCAGCCAATCCGGCGAGACCCAGTACTTC
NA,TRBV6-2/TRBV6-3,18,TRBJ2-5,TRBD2,CASSYSRLAETYQETQYF,TGTGCCAGCAGTTACTCGAGGCTAGCGGAGACGTACCAAGAGACCCAGTACTTC
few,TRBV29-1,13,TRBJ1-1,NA,CSVGRGVNTEAFF,TGCAGCGTTGGGAGGGGTGTTAACACTGAGGCTTTCTTT
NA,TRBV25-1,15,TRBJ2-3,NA,CASSEPQPSGDTQYF,TGTGCCAGCAGTGAACCGCAACCGTCAGGGGATACGCAGTATTTT
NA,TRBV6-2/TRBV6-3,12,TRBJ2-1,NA,CACGRSYNQQFF,TGTGCCTGCGGGCGTTCCTACAATCAGCAGTTCTTC